The rows below give T cell receptor beta chains drawn from one sample of a study of patients and donors after allogeneic stem cell transplantation. TCRdb redid the calling of the RT-PCR reads with MiXCR, one entry per CDR3 protein. The sample consists of about a million distinct CDR3 sequences, about a sixth of them appearing once. The specimen was blood, either unsorted or a sorted T cell fraction (not recorded which). The receptors here all came from a human donor who was either an allogeneic HSCT recipient or a stem cell or donor lymphocyte infusion donor (not recorded which). It is not recorded whose cells these are; they may come from a transplant donor. The CDR3 runs from the conserved cysteine through the conserved F or W. D genes are given only for firm matches. Clone size is stated in some rows and not others, as once, few, many or a class when expanded.

>TRBV7-2|TRBJ1-3|.|.
CASSLIGSSFSGNTIYF
TGTGCCAGCAGCTTGATAGGATCTTCTTTCTCTGGAAACACCATATATTTT
>TRBV27|TRBJ1-6|.|.
CASSFIPPTENNSPLHF
TGTGCCAGCAGTTTCATTCCGCCGACAGAGAATAATTCACCCCTCCACTTT
>TRBV20-1|TRBJ2-4|.|few
CSATGSKNIQYF
TGCAGTGCTACAGGGTCCAAAAACATTCAGTACTTC
>TRBV27|TRBJ1-5|TRBD1|.
CASSSFGQGLNQPQHF
TGTGCCAGCAGTTCATTCGGACAGGGTCTCAATCAGCCCCAGCATTTT
>TRBV7-9|TRBJ2-1|.|few
CASSLRDISEYNEQFF
TGTGCCAGCAGCTTAAGGGACATATCTGAATACAATGAGCAGTTCTTC
>TRBV7-3|TRBJ2-7|.|few
CASSLKQSSEQYF
TGTGCCAGCAGCTTAAAACAGTCCTCCGAGCAGTACTTC
>TRBV7-9|TRBJ2-7|TRBD1|few
CASSYPSGGSYEQYF
TGTGCCAGCAGCTATCCTTCAGGGGGCTCCTACGAGCAGTACTTC
>TRBV5-1|TRBJ2-1|TRBD2|many
CASSALAGAYNEQFF
TGCGCCAGCAGCGCCTTAGCGGGGGCCTACAATGAGCAGTTCTTC
>TRBV29-1|TRBJ2-5|TRBD1|.
CSAEGTGGGTQYF
TGCAGCGCCGAGGGGACAGGGGGGGGGACCCAGTACTTC
>TRBV4-2|TRBJ1-4|.|few
CASSLAGQGDEKLFF
TGTGCCAGCAGCCTGGCTGGGCAGGGCGATGAAAAACTGTTTTTT
>TRBV7-9|TRBJ1-6|.|.
CASSTVLYNSPLHF
TGTGCCAGCAGCACGGTTCTTTATAATTCACCCCTCCACTTT
>TRBV20-1|TRBJ1-6|.|few
CSARNIKFYNSPLHF
TGCAGTGCTAGAAATATTAAGTTCTATAATTCACCCCTCCACTTT
>TRBV20-1|TRBJ2-1|TRBD1|.
CSASRDRDDNEQFF
TGCAGTGCTTCCCGGGACAGGGACGACAATGAGCAGTTCTTC
>TRBV7-6|TRBJ2-5|.|.
CASSRVAETQYF
TGTGCCAGCAGCAGAGTGGCGGAGACCCAGTACTTC
>TRBV5-1|TRBJ1-5|TRBD1|many
CASSFEGAQPQHF
TGCGCCAGCAGCTTCGAGGGGGCCCAGCCCCAGCATTTT
>TRBV20-1|TRBJ1-1|.|.
CSAMPPTRRVTEAFF
TGCAGTGCCATGCCGCCGACACGGAGAGTCACTGAAGCTTTCTTT
>TRBV12-3/TRBV12-4|TRBJ2-1|TRBD2|.
CASSRKTLAGPRGDEQFF
TGTGCCAGCAGTCGCAAAACACTAGCGGGCCCCCGGGGGGATGAGCAGTTCTTC
>TRBV4-3|TRBJ2-1|.|few
CASSAQSYNEQFF
TGCGCCAGCAGCGCCCAGAGCTACAATGAGCAGTTCTTC
>TRBV18|TRBJ1-1|.|.
CASSPPSKREAFF
TGTGCCAGCTCACCACCGAGCAAGAGGGAAGCTTTCTTT
>TRBV15|TRBJ1-5|.|.
CATSSGRGGRSNQPQHF
TGTGCCACCAGCAGTGGTAGGGGGGGCAGGAGCAATCAGCCCCAGCATTTT
>TRBV20-1|TRBJ2-7|TRBD2|.
CSAREGGPTSGSEQYF
TGCAGTGCTAGAGAGGGGGGACCGACTAGCGGTTCCGAGCAGTACTTC
>TRBV24-1|TRBJ2-1|.|few
CATSDTLNEQFF
TGTGCCACCAGTGATACTCTCAATGAGCAGTTCTTC
>TRBV6-1|TRBJ1-5|.|once
CASSEAGSPRYQPQHF
TGTGCCAGCAGTGAAGCTGGCAGTCCCCGTTATCAGCCCCAGCATTTT
>TRBV20-1|TRBJ2-7|TRBD2|.
CSATSGNSYEQYF
TGCAGTGCTACTAGCGGAAACTCCTACGAGCAGTACTTC
>TRBV5-1|TRBJ2-7|.|few
CASSTRTNPPSYEQYF
TGCGCCAGCAGCACACGGACGAATCCGCCGTCCTACGAGCAGTACTTC
>TRBV2|TRBJ2-7|.|few
CASSAIQGRTYEQYF
TGTGCCAGCAGTGCTATACAGGGTCGAACCTACGAGCAGTACTTC
>TRBV12-3/TRBV12-4|TRBJ2-3|.|.
CASSYGTGDTQYF
TGTGCCAGCAGTTACGGGACCGGGGATACGCAGTATTTT
>TRBV7-2|TRBJ2-5|TRBD1|.
CASSPIQGVGETQYF
TGTGCCAGCAGCCCAATCCAGGGGGTAGGGGAGACCCAGTACTTC
>TRBV12-3/TRBV12-4|TRBJ2-7|.|many
CASSLGGSGHHEQYF
TGTGCCAGCAGTTTAGGAGGCAGTGGACACCACGAGCAGTACTTC
>TRBV5-1|TRBJ2-7|TRBD1|.
CASSFQDRGPYEQYF
TGCGCCAGCAGCTTCCAGGACAGGGGCCCTTACGAGCAGTACTTC
>TRBV11-2|TRBJ2-7|.|.
CASSPRGSQRDEQYF
TGTGCCAGCAGCCCTAGGGGGTCACAAAGGGACGAGCAGTACTTC
>TRBV5-1|TRBJ1-4|.|.
CASSLAAEDEKLFF
TGCGCCAGCAGCTTGGCGGCCGAGGATGAAAAACTGTTTTTT
>TRBV28|TRBJ2-1|.|.
CASRRGRGVTYNEQFF
TGTGCCAGCAGACGCGGCCGCGGGGTAACCTACAATGAGCAGTTCTTC